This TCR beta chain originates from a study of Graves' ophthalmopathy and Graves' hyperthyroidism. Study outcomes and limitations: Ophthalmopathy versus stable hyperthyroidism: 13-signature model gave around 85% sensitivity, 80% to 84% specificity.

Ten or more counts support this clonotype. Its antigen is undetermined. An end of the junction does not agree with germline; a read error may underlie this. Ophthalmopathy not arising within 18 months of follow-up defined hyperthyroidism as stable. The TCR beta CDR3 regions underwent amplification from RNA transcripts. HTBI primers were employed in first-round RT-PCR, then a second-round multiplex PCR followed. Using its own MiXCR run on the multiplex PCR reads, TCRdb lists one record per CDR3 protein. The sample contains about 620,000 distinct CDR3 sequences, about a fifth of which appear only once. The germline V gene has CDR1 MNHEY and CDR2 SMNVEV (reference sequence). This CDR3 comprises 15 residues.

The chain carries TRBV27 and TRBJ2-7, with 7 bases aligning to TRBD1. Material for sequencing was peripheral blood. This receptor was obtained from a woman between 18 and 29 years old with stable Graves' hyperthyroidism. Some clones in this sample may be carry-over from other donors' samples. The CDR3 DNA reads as TGTGCCAGCAGTTCCACAGGGGCTTCTTCTTACGGGCAGTACTTC. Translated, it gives CASSSTGASSYGQYF.